A single sample gave rise to the 17 T cell receptor beta chains below, sequenced in a study of T cell responses to AZD1222 COVID-19 vaccine. The assay was immunoSEQ multiplex PCR, and TCRdb's table has in-frame clones only and misses some. This sample has about 110,000 clones, with 70% to 90% found just once. Sequencing used peripheral blood, obtained 28 days after the second AZD1222 dose. Receptor source: an adult who received the AZD1222 COVID-19 vaccine.

This chain uses TRBV3-1 (or the pseudogene TRBV3-2) with TRBJ1-1, with D unclear. CDR3 length: 17 amino acids. Trimming shortened V by 0 bases and J by 6 bases, and 20 bases separated the two germline ends. Germline V CDR1 and CDR2: LGHDT, YNNKEL (reference sequence). The CDR3 loop reads CASSQEPSGAGLAEAFF. As DNA, the CDR3 is TGTGCCAGCAGCCAAGAGCCAAGTGGCGCAGGCCTCGCTGAAGCTTTCTTT.

The CDR3 protein is CASSPRPGGANTGELFF. DNA of the CDR3: TGTGCCAGCAGCCCCCGGCCCGGGGGAGCGAACACCGGGGAGCTGTTTTTT. The rearrangement joins TRBV7-2 to TRBJ2-2, with D tentatively TRBD2 (6 bases). The CDR3 has 17 amino acids. Germline CDR1 SGHTA, CDR2 FQGNSA. V lost 5 bases and J lost 0, with 16 bases in between.

V usage is TRBV15 and J usage is TRBJ2-7; D is undetermined. In germline, CDR1 is LNHNV, CDR2 YYDKDF (reference sequence). The CDR3 is 13 amino acids. The germline V and J ends were trimmed by 1 base and 4 bases, with 8 bases remaining between them. The CDR3 DNA sequence: TGTGCCACCAGCAGAGTAAGCCAGTACGAGCAGTACTTC. It codes for CATSRVSQYEQYF.

This clone came up a few times. V is TRBV7-2 and J is TRBJ1-1; D may be TRBD1 (6 bases). The V gene lost 4 bases and the J gene lost 1 base, with 10 bases spanning the gap. The CDR3 runs 14 residues. Germline V gene data show CDR1 as SGHTA and CDR2 as FQGNSA. In DNA, the CDR3 is TGTGCCAGCAGCTCCAGGGACACGAACACTGAAGCTTTCTTT. It yields the protein CASSSRDTNTEAFF.

The gene calls are TRBV7-8 and TRBJ2-7, with D unclear. The germline V and J ends were trimmed by 1 base and 4 bases, with 11 bases remaining between them. This CDR3 is built from 14 residues. Germline V gene sequence: CDR1 SGHVS, CDR2 FQNEAQ. This CDR3 reads CASSLGQVRYEQYF. As DNA, the CDR3 is TGTGCCAGCAGCTTAGGGCAAGTCCGGTACGAGCAGTACTTC.

The chain is built from TRBV7-6 and TRBJ2-3, with 11 bases fitting TRBD2. V was clipped by 7 bases and J by 2 bases; unmatched bases: 14. CDR1 is SGHVS, CDR2 FNYEAQ, per germline. The CDR3 extends over 18 amino acids. The CDR3 DNA reads as TGTGCCAGCAACCTAGGCCCCCTAGCGGGGGGCTCCACAGATACGCAGTATTTT. Encoded protein: CASNLGPLAGGSTDTQYF. Full variable domain (outside the CDR3, taken from reference TRBV7-6 and TRBJ2-3): GAGVSQSPRYKVTKRGQDVALRCDPISGHVSLYWYRQALGQGPEFLTYFNYEAQQDKSGLPNDRFSAERPEGSISTLTIQRTEQRDSAMYRCASNLGPLAGGSTDTQYFGPGTRLTVL.

This chain connects TRBV7-6 to TRBJ1-2, with D possibly being TRBD1 (5 bases). CDR1 and CDR2 from the germline V gene are SGHVS and FNYEAQ. V was trimmed by 5 bases and J by 8 bases, leaving 24 bases between them. The CDR3 length is 16 residues. The CDR3 loop reads CASSIHPGPSGPGYTF. The CDR3 DNA reads TGTGCCAGCAGCATTCACCCAGGGCCCTCGGGGCCGGGCTACACCTTC.

The chain has TRBV5-5 and TRBJ1-3; 9 bases align to TRBD1. Germline V CDR1 and CDR2: SGHKS, YYEKEE (reference sequence). The CDR3 runs to 15 residues. V shed 5 bases and J 2 bases; nucleotides not matched to a gene: 5. CDR3 sequence: CASRGQGSPGNTIYF. The CDR3 bases are TGTGCCAGCAGGGGACAGGGCTCACCTGGAAACACCATATATTTT.

The chain uses TRBV4-1 and TRBJ2-3; D is possibly TRBD1 (6 bases). The CDR3 has 18 residues. V gave up 2 bases and J gave up 3 bases, with 21 bases separating them. Germline V gene lookup returns CDR1 MGHRA and CDR2 YSYEKL. The CDR3 protein is CASSQSVGGASRTDTQYF. Here the CDR3 DNA reads TGCGCCAGCAGCCAATCAGTAGGGGGTGCGAGTAGGACAGATACGCAGTATTTT.

This clone was seen once. This rearrangement joins TRBV3-1 (or the pseudogene TRBV3-2) to TRBJ2-7; 7 bases line up with TRBD1. CDR1 is LGHDT and CDR2 is YNNKEL in the germline V gene (reference sequence). This CDR3 comprises 13 residues. Trimming cost V 9 bases and J 5 bases; bases outside gene matches: 10. Written as DNA, the CDR3 is TGTGCCAGTAGAGACAGGGTGGTCGACGAGCAGTACTTC. This sequence encodes CASRDRVVDEQYF.

This chain joins TRBV3-1 (or the pseudogene TRBV3-2) and TRBJ1-6, with 7 bases fitting TRBD1. V was pared by 4 bases and J by 3 bases, with 6 bases of the junction left unmatched. CDR3 length: 16 residues. The germline gives CDR1 LGHDT, CDR2 YNNKEL (reference sequence). CDR3 protein: CASSLGQDLYNSPLHF. CDR3 in DNA: TGTGCCAGCAGCCTTGGACAGGATCTCTATAATTCACCCCTCCACTTT.

This chain links TRBV9 with TRBJ2-1, with TRBD2 matching 14 bases. Germline values: CDR1 SGDLS, CDR2 YYNGEE. V gave up 0 bases and J gave up 0 bases; unmatched junction bases: 5. This CDR3 has 19 residues. The CDR3: CASSVAGGTSGSSYNEQFF. CDR3 in DNA: TGTGCCAGCAGCGTAGCGGGTGGGACTAGCGGGAGCTCCTACAATGAGCAGTTCTTC.

The chain links TRBV5-4 to TRBJ2-3; no firm D call. CDR1 is SGHNT, CDR2 YYREEE, per germline (reference sequence). The CDR3 loop spans 16 amino acids. The V end was cut by 0 bases, the J end by 0 bases, with 11 bases between. CDR3 nucleotide sequence: TGTGCCAGCAGCTTGGATGGAGCGCCTAGCACAGATACGCAGTATTTT. Protein: CASSLDGAPSTDTQYF.

This clone was seen once. V is TRBV27 and J is TRBJ1-4; D not certain. Deletions cut 4 bases from V and 0 bases from J, with 6 bases between. CDR1 and CDR2 (germline): MNHEY, SMNVEV (reference sequence). The CDR3 contains 14 residues. CDR3 in amino acids: CASSSETTNEKLFF. The CDR3 DNA sequence: TGTGCCAGCAGTTCCGAAACAACTAATGAAAAACTGTTTTTT.

This sequence joins TRBV12-3 or TRBV12-4 and TRBJ1-1; possibly TRBD1 for D (6 bases). With 1 base removed from V and 11 bases from J, the gap between germline ends came to 14 bases. The CDR3 runs to 13 residues. The CDR3 coding sequence is TGTGCCAGCAGTTTAGTTGATGGGGGCAATGCTTTCTTT. This encodes CASSLVDGGNAFF.

This clone has only one observation. The chain couples TRBV27 to TRBJ1-5; 7 nucleotides line up with TRBD1. Germline assignment: CDR1 MNHEY and CDR2 SMNVEV (reference sequence). The CDR3 covers 13 residues. V was clipped by 5 bases and J by 9 bases; unmatched bases: 7. The chain's CDR3 is CASSPTPGGPQHF. For the CDR3, the DNA is TGTGCCAGCAGTCCGACCCCAGGGGGGCCCCAGCATTTT.

This chain uses TRBV2 with TRBJ2-3; no clear D. Germline V lookup: CDR1 SNHLY, CDR2 FYNNEI. The CDR3 runs to 13 residues. CDR3 region: CATTAAWADTQYF. The CDR3 DNA reads TGTGCTACTACCGCGGCCTGGGCAGATACGCAGTATTTT.